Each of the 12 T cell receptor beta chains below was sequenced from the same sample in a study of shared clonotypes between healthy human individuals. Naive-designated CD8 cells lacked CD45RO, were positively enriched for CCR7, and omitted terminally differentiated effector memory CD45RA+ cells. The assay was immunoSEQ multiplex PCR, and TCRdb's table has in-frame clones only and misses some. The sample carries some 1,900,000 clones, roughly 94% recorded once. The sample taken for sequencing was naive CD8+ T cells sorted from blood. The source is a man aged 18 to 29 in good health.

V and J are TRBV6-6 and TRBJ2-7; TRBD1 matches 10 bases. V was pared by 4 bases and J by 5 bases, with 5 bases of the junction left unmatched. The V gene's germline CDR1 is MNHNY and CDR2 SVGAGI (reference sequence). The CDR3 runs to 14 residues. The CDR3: CASSFQDRGDEQYF. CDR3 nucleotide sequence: TGTGCCAGCAGTTTTCAGGACAGGGGGGACGAGCAGTACTTC.

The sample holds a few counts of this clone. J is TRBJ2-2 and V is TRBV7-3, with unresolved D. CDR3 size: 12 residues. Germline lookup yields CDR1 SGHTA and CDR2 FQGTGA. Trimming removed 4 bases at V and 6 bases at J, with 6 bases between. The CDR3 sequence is CASSSPPGELFF. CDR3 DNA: TGTGCCAGCAGCTCCCCCCCCGGGGAGCTGTTTTTT.

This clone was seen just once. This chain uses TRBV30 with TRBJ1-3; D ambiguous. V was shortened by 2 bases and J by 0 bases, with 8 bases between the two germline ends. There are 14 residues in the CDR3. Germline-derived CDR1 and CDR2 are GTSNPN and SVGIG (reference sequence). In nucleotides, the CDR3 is TGTGCCTGGAGTTTAGCTAGCTCTGGAAACACCATATATTTT. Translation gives CAWSLASSGNTIYF.

The CDR3 sequence: CSVEDERQTRNEQFF. The CDR3 DNA is TGCAGCGTTGAAGATGAGAGACAGACTCGCAATGAGCAGTTCTTC. J is TRBJ2-1 and V is TRBV29-1; the D gene is possibly TRBD1 (5 bases). The CDR3 has 15 residues. Trimming took 0 bases from V and 6 from J, leaving 15 bases between them. CDR1 is SQVTM and CDR2 is ANQGSEA in the germline V gene.

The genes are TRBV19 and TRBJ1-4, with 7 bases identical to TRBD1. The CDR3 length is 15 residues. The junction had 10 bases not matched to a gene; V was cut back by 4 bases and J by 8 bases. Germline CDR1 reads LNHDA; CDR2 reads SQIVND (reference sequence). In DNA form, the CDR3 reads TGTGCCAGTAGTACCGGGGACAGAATGTCGGAAAAACTGTTTTTT. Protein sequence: CASSTGDRMSEKLFF.

The CDR3 loop is CASSPGLGNEQFF. The CDR3 DNA follows: TGTGCCAGCAGCCCTGGACTAGGCAATGAGCAGTTCTTC. V and J are TRBV11-2 and TRBJ2-1, with 7 bases lining up with TRBD2. The CDR3 loop spans 13 amino acids. Trimming removed 5 bases from V and 6 bases from J; junction bases left unmatched: 4. Per germline, CDR1 SGHAT and CDR2 FQNNGV.

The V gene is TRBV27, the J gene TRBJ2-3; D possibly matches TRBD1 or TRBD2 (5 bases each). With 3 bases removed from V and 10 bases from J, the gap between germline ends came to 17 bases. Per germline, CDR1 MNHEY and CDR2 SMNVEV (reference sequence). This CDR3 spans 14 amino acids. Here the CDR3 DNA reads TGTGCCAGCAGTTTCGTTGGGGGAGCTGGGGCGCAGTATTTT. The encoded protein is CASSFVGGAGAQYF.

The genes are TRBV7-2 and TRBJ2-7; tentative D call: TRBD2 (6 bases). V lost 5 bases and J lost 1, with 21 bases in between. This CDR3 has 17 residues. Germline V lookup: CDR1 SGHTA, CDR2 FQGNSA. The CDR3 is CASSLDPTREASYEQYF. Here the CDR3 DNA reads TGTGCCAGCAGCCTAGACCCGACTAGGGAGGCATCCTACGAGCAGTACTTC. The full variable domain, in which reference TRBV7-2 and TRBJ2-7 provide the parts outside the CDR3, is GAGVSQSPSNKVTEKGKDVELRCDPISGHTALYWYRQSLGQGLEFLIYFQGNSAPDKSGLPSDRFSAERTGGSVSTLTIQRTQQEDSAVYLCASSLDPTREASYEQYFGPGTRLTVT.

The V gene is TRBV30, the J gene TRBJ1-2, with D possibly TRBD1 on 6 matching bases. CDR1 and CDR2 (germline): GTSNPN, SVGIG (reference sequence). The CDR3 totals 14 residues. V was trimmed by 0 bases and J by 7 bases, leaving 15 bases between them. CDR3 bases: TGTGCCTGGAGTGTAGGGGCAGGGGAAAGTGGCTACACCTTC. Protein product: CAWSVGAGESGYTF.

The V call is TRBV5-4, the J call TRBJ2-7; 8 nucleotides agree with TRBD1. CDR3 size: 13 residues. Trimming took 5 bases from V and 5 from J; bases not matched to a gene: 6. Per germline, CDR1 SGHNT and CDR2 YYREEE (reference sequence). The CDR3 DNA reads TGTGCCAGCAGAGGACAGGGATCGAACGAGCAGTACTTC. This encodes CASRGQGSNEQYF. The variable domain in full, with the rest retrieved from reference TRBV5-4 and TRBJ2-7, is ETGVTQSPTHLIKTRGQQVTLRCSSQSGHNTVSWYQQALGQGPQFIFQYYREEENGRGNFPPRFSGLQFPNYSSELNVNALELDDSALYLCASRGQGSNEQYFGPGTRLTVT.

The CDR3, as DNA: TGTGCCAGCAGCTTAATTGAATATAGGGGGACCGATGGCTACACCTTC. Translated, it gives CASSLIEYRGTDGYTF. This chain joins TRBV7-9 and TRBJ1-2; TRBD1 might be the D (6 bases). The V gene lost 2 bases and the J gene lost 6 bases, with 19 bases spanning the gap. The CDR3 consists of 16 residues. Germline CDR1 is SEHNR and CDR2 is FQNEAQ (reference sequence).

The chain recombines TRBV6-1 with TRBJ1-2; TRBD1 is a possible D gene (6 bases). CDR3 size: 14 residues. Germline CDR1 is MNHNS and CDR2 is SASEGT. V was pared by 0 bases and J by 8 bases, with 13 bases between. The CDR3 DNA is TGTGCCAGCAGTGAAGCACAGGGTCGTCGGGGCTACACCTTC. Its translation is CASSEAQGRRGYTF.